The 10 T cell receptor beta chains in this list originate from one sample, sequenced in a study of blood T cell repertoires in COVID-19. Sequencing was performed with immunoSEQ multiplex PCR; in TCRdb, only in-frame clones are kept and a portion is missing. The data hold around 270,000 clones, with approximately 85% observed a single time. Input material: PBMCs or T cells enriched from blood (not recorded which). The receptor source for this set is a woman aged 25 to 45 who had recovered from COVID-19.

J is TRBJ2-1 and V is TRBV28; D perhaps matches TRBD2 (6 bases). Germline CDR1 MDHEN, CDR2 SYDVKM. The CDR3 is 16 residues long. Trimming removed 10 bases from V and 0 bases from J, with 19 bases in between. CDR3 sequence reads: CATQLGAEGSYNEQFF. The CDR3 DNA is TGTGCCACCCAACTAGGAGCGGAGGGCTCCTACAATGAGCAGTTCTTC. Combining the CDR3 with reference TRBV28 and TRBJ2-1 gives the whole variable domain DVKVTQSSRYLVKRTGEKVFLECVQDMDHENMFWYRQDPGLGLRLIYFSYDVKMKEKGDIPEGYSVSREKKERFSLILESASTNQTSMYLCATQLGAEGSYNEQFFGPGTRLTVL.

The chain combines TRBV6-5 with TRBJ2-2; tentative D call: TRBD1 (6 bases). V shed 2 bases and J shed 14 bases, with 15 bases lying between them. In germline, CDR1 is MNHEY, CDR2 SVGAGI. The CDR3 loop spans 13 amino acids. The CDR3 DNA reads TGTGCCAGCAGTTACGAAGGCAGGGGAGACCTGTTTTTT. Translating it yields CASSYEGRGDLFF.

CDR3: CASSLSSGGTDTQYF. DNA for the CDR3: TGTGCCAGCAGTTTGTCTAGCGGGGGCACAGATACGCAGTATTTT. V gene TRBV9 combines with J gene TRBJ2-3, with 9 positions matching TRBD2. V shed 5 bases, J shed 1 base, and the junction held 5 bases outside the gene matches. In germline, CDR1 is SGDLS, CDR2 YYNGEE. The CDR3 has 15 residues.

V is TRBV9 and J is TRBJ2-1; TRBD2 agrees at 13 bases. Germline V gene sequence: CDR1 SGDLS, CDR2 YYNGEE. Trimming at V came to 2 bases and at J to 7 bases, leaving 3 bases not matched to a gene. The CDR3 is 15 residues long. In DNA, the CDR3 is TGTGCCAGCAGCGTGACTAGCGGGAGGATAAATGAGCAGTTCTTC. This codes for CASSVTSGRINEQFF.

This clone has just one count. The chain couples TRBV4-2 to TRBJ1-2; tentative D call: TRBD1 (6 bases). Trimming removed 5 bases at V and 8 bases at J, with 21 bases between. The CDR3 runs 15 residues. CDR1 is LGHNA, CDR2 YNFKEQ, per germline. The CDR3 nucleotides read TGTGCCAGCAGCTCACACCCCCGGGACATAAGGGGCTACACCTTC. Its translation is CASSSHPRDIRGYTF.

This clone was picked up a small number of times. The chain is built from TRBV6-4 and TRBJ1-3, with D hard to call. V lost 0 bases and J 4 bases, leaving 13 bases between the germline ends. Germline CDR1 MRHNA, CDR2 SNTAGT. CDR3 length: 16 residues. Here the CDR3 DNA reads TGTGCCAGCAGTGACTCTGGCCTAGCCCAAGGAAACACCATATATTTT. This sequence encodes CASSDSGLAQGNTIYF.

CDR3 coding DNA: TGTGCCAGCCACAGCGGTGAGCAGTTCTTC. Amino acids: CASHSGEQFF. The chain is built from TRBV7-9 and TRBJ2-1, with D possibly matching TRBD2 (5 bases). The V end lost 8 bases, the J end lost 9 bases, and 8 bases lay between the germline ends. This CDR3 contains 10 residues. From germline, CDR1 is SEHNR and CDR2 FQNEAQ (reference sequence). Complete variable domain (other parts from reference TRBV7-9 and TRBJ2-1): DTGVSQNPRHKITKRGQNVTFRCDPISEHNRLYWYRQTLGQGPEFLTYFQNEAQLEKSRLLSDRFSAERPKGSFSTLEIQRTEQGDSAMYLCASHSGEQFFGPGTRLTVL.

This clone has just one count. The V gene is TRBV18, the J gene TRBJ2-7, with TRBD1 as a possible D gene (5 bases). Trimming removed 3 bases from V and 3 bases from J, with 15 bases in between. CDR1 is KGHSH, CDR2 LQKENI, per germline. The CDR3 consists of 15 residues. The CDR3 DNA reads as TGTGCCAGCTCACCCCAGGGCGTCCTCCTCTACGAGCAGTACTTC. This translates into CASSPQGVLLYEQYF.

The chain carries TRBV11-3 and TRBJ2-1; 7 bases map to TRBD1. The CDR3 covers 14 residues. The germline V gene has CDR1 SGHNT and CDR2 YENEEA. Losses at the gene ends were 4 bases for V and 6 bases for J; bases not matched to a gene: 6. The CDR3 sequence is CASSSHRGGNEQFF. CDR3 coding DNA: TGTGCCAGCAGCTCCCACAGGGGTGGCAATGAGCAGTTCTTC.

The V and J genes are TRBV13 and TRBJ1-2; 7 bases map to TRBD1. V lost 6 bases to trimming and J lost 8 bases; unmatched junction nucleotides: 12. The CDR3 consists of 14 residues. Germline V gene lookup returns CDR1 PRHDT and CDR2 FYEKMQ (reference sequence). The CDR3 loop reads CASSQQGRAEGYTF. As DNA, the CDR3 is TGTGCCAGCAGTCAACAGGGGCGGGCGGAAGGCTACACCTTC. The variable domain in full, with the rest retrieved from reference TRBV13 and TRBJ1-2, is AAGVIQSPRHLIKEKRETATLKCYPIPRHDTVYWYQQGPGQDPQFLISFYEKMQSDKGSIPDRFSAQQFSDYHSELNMSSLELGDSALYFCASSQQGRAEGYTFGSGTRLTVV.